This T cell receptor beta chain was retrieved from a study of blood T cell repertoires in COVID-19. Study as a whole: Sites in the United States, Italy and Spain provided acute and convalescent COVID-19 samples. PBMCs, B-cell-depleted T cells, or T cells provided the cDNA or gDNA that made up the material.

V lost 4 bases, J lost 8 bases, and 7 bases stayed unmatched. Germline V gene lookup returns CDR1 LNHDA and CDR2 SQIVND (reference sequence). There are 15 residues in the CDR3. In the original analysis: It was from reference gene primer amplification that nucleated cell counts were estimated. Profiling relied on immunoSEQ multiplex PCR, and the TCRdb table lists in-frame clones only, not all of them. D and trimming come from the DNA, and the V and J calls and clone size come from that table. The sample lists under 250,000 clones, around 82% occurring once. The V gene is TRBV19, the J gene TRBJ1-6; 8 positions match TRBD1. The sequenced sample was peripheral blood. This clonotype was obtained from a woman aged 65 to 85 with acute or convalescent COVID-19. The CDR3 spells CASSTQGAMDSPLHF. For the CDR3, the DNA is TGTGCCAGTAGTACCCAGGGGGCGATGGATTCACCCCTCCACTTT.